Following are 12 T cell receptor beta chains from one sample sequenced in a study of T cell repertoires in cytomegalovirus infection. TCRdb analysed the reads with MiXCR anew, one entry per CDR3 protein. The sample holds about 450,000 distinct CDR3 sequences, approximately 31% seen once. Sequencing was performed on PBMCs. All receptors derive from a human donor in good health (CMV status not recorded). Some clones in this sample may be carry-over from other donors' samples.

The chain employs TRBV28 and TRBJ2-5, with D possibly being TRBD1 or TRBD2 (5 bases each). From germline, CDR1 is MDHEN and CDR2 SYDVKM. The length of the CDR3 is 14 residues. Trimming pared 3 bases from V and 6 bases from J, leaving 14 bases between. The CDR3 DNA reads TGTGCCAGCAGTTTTGGGGGAAGCCTAAAGACCCAGTACTTC. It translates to CASSFGGSLKTQYF.

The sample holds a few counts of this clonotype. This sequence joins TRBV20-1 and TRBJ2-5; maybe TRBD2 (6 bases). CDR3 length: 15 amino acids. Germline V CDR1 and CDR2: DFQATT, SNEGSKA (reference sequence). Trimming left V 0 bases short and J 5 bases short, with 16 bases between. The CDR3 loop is CSARDRRLDLETQYF. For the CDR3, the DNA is TGCAGTGCTAGAGATCGGAGACTAGATCTTGAGACCCAGTACTTC.

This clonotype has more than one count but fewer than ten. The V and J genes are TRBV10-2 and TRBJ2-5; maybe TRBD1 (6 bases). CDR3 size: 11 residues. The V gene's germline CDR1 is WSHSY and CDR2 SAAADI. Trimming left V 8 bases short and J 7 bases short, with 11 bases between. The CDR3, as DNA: TGCGCCAGCCGCTCACAGGGGACCCAGTACTTC. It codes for CASRSQGTQYF.

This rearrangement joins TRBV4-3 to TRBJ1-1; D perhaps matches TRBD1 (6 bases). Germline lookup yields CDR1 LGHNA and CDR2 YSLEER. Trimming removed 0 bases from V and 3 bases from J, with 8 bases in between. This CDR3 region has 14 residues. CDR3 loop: CASSQERGYTEAFF. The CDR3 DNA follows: TGCGCCAGCAGCCAAGAGAGGGGGTACACTGAAGCTTTCTTT.

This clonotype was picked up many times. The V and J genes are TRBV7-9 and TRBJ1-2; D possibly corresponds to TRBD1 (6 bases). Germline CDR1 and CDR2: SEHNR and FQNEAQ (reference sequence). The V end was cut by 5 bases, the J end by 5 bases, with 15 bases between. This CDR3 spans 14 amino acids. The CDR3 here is CASSAGHLVYGYTF. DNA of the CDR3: TGTGCCAGCAGCGCGGGACACCTAGTTTATGGCTACACCTTC.

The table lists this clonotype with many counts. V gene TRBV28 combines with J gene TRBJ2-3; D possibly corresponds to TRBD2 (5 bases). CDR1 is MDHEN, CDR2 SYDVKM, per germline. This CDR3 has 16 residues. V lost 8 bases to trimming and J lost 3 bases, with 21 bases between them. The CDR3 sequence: CASSRQSEGVTDTQYF. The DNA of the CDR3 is TGTGCCAGCTCCCGACAAAGTGAGGGAGTTACAGATACGCAGTATTTT.

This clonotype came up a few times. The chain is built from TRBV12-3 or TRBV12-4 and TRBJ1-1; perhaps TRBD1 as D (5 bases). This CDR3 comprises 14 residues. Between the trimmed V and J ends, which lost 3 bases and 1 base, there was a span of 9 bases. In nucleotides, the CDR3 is TGTGCCAGCAGTTTTTGGCAGGGGAACACTGAAGCTTTCTTT. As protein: CASSFWQGNTEAFF.

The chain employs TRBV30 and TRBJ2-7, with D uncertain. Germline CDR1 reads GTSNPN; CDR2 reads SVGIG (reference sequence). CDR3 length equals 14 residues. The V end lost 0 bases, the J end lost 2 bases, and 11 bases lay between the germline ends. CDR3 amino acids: CAWSVSQLTYEQYF. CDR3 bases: TGTGCCTGGAGTGTTAGTCAGTTAACCTACGAGCAGTACTTC.

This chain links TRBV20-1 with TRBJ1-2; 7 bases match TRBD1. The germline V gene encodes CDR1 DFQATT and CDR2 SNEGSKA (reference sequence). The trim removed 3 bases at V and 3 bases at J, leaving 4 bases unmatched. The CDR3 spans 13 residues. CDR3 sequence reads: CSARSGGDYGYTF. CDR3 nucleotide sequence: TGCAGTGCTAGGTCAGGGGGGGACTATGGCTACACCTTC.

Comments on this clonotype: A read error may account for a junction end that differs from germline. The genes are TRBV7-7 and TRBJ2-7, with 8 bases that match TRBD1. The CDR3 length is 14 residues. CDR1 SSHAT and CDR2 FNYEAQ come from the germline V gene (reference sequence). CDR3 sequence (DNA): TGTGCTAGCAGCTTCGGGACAGGAGACTACGAGCAGTACTTC. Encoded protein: CASSFGTGDYEQYF.

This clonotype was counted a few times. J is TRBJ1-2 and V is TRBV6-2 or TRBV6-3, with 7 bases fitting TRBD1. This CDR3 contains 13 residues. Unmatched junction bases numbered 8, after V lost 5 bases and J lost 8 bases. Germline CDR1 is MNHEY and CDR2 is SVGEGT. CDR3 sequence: CASSTGVMRGYTF. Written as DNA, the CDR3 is TGTGCCAGCAGTACAGGGGTAATGAGGGGCTACACCTTC.

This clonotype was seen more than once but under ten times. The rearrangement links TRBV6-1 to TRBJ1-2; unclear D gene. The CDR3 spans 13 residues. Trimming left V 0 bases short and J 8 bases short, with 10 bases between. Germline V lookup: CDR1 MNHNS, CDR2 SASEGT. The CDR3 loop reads CASSEAMRGGYTF. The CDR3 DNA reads TGTGCCAGCAGTGAAGCGATGAGAGGAGGCTACACCTTC.